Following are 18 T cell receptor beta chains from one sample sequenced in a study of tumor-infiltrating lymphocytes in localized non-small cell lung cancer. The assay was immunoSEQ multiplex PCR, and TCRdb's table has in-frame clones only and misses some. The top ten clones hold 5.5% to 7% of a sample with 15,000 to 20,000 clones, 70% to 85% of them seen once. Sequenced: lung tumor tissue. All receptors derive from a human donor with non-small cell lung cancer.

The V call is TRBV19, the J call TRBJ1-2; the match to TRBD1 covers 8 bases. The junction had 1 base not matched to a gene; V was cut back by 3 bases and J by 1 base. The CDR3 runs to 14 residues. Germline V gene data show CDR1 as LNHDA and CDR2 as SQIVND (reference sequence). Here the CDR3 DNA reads TGTGCCAGTAGTATGGACAGGGATAACTATGGCTACACCTTC. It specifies CASSMDRDNYGYTF.

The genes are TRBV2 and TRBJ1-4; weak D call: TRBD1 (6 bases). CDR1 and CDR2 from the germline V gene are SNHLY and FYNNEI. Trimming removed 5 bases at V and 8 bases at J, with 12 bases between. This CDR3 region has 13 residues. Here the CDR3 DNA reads TGTGCCAGCAGTCGGGGACACCGAGAAAAACTGTTTTTT. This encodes CASSRGHREKLFF.

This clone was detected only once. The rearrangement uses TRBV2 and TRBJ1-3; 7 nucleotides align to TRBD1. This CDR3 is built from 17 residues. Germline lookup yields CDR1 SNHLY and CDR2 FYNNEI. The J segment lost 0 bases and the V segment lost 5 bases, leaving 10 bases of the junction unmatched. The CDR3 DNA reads TGTGCCAGCAGTAAAGACAGGGCGTCGACCTCTGGAAACACCATATATTTT. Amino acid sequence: CASSKDRASTSGNTIYF.

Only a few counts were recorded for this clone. Written as DNA, the CDR3 is TGTGCCACCAGCAGAGATGTTGGGGGAAGAGAGACCCAGTACTTC. Its protein product is CATSRDVGGRETQYF. The genes are TRBV15 and TRBJ2-5, with D perhaps being TRBD1 or TRBD2 (5 bases each). V gave up 0 bases and J gave up 4 bases, with 12 bases separating them. The CDR3 has 15 residues. The germline gives CDR1 LNHNV, CDR2 YYDKDF (reference sequence).

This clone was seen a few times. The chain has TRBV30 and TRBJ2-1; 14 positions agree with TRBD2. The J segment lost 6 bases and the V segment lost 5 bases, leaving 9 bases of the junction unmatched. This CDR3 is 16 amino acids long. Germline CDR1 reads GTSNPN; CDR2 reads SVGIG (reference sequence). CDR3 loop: CAWDGTSGRGINEQFF. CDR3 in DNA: TGTGCCTGGGACGGGACTAGCGGGAGAGGCATCAATGAGCAGTTCTTC.

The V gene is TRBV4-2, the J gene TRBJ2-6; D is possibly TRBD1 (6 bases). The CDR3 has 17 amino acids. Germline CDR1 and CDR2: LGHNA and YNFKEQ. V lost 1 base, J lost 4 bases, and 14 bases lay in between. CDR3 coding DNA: TGTGCCAGCAGCCAAGTGTTGGGGGCAGGGGGGGCCAACGTCCTGACTTTC. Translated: CASSQVLGAGGANVLTF.

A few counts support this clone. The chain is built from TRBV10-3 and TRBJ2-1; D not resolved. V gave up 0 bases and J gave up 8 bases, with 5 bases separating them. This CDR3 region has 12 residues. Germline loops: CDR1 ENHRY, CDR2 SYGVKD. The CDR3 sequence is CAISESRDEQFF. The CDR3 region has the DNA TGTGCCATCAGTGAGTCTAGGGATGAGCAGTTCTTC.

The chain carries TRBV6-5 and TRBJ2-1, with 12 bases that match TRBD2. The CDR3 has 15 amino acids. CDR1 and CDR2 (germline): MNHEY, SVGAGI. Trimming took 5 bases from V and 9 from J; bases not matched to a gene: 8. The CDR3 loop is CASSQLAGGPREQFF. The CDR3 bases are TGTGCCAGCAGTCAGCTAGCGGGAGGGCCCCGTGAGCAGTTCTTC.

CDR3 sequence: CASSHLAGVGNEQFF. CDR3 DNA: TGCGCCAGCAGCCATCTAGCGGGAGTCGGCAATGAGCAGTTCTTC. The V gene is TRBV5-1, the J gene TRBJ2-1, with 10 bases aligning to TRBD2. Germline CDR1 SGHRS, CDR2 YFSETQ. The CDR3 totals 15 residues. J lost 6 bases, V lost 4 bases, and 7 bases had no gene match.

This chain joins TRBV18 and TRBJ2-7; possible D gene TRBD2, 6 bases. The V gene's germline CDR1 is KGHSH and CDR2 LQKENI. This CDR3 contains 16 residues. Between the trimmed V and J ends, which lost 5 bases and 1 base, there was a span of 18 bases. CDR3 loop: CASSDVEERASYEQYF. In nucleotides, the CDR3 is TGTGCCAGCTCAGACGTTGAGGAGCGGGCGTCCTACGAGCAGTACTTC.

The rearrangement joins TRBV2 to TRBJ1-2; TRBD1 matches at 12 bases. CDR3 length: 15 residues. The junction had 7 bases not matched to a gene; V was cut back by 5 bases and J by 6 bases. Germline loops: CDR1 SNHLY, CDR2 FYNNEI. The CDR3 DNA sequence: TGTGCCAGCAGTTGGTTGGGACAGGGGGCGAATGGCTACACCTTC. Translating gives CASSWLGQGANGYTF.

Here the CDR3 reads CASSYEVATKDTQYF. The CDR3 DNA follows: TGTGCCAGCAGTTACGAGGTCGCGACTAAGGATACGCAGTATTTT. This chain links TRBV6-6 with TRBJ2-3; weak D call: TRBD2 (5 bases). Germline V CDR1 and CDR2: MNHNY, SVGAGI (reference sequence). The CDR3 covers 15 residues. Trimming stripped 2 bases from V and 6 bases from J, with 15 bases between.

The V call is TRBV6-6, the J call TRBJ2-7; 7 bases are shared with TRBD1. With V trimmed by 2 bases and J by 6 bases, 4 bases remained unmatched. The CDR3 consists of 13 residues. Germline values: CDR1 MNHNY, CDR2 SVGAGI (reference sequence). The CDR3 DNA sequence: TGTGCCAGCAGTTACGGGACAGTCGCCGAGCAGTACTTC. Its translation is CASSYGTVAEQYF.

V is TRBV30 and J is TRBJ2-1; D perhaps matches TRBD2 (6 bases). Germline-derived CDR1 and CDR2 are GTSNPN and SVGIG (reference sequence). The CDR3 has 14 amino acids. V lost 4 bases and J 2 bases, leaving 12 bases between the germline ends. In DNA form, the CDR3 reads TGTGCCTGGATTCTAGCTAGCGCCTACAATGAGCAGTTCTTC. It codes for CAWILASAYNEQFF. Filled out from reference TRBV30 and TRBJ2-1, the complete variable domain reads SQTIHQWPATLVQPVGSPLSLECTVEGTSNPNLYWYRQAAGRGLQLLFYSVGIGQISSEVPQNLSASRPQDRQFILSSKKLLLSDSGFYLCAWILASAYNEQFFGPGTRLTVL.

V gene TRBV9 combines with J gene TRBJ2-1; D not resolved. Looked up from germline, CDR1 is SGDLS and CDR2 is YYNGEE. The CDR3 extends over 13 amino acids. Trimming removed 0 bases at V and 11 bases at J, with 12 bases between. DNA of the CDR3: TGTGCCAGCAGCGTAGAGGTGGAGACAAAGCAGTTCTTC. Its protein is CASSVEVETKQFF.

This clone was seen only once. The CDR3 DNA follows: TGCAGTGCCCGGGGGATCGGGACCCAGTACTTC. Protein product: CSARGIGTQYF. The chain has TRBV20-1 and TRBJ2-5; D may be TRBD2 (6 bases). Germline assignment: CDR1 DFQATT and CDR2 SNEGSKA (reference sequence). The V and J ends lost 6 bases and 7 bases respectively, with 12 bases between them. The CDR3 runs to 11 residues.

CDR3 protein: CASAGNRGLLSGANVLTF. The CDR3 DNA reads TGTGCCAGCGCTGGAAACAGGGGCCTTCTTTCTGGGGCCAACGTCCTGACTTTC. The chain employs TRBV5-4 and TRBJ2-6; 7 bases agree with TRBD1. CDR1 SGHNT and CDR2 YYREEE come from the germline V gene (reference sequence). After removal of 7 bases from V and 1 base from J, the junction contained 14 bases not matched to a gene. The CDR3 is 18 residues long.

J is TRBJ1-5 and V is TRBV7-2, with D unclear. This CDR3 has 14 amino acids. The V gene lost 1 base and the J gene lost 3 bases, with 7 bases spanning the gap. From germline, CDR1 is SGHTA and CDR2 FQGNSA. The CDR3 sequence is CASSLVNNNQPQHF. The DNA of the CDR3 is TGTGCCAGCAGCTTAGTGAACAACAATCAGCCCCAGCATTTT.